The 7 T cell receptor beta chains below come from one sample, sequenced in a study of T-cell memory formation after mild COVID-19 (dated by TCRdb to the early 2020s). Libraries were built with 5' RACE. For sequencing, an Illumina NovaSeq 6000 was employed. TCRdb trimmed the raw reads at Q25, called clones with MiXCR and kept productive beta chains. Every entry covers one CDR3 protein and lists the most common genes and DNA from its rows. The sample profile shows about 610,000 distinct CDR3 sequences; roughly 17% of them were found once. The top ten hold less than 10% of the sample. Sequenced material: PBMCs or a T cell subset sorted from them (not recorded which). The receptors come from an adult woman who had mild COVID-19 (a few samples of this study predate the infection). The sample titles of this study are shuffled in the database, so cell type and time point are left out; the donor was told from shared clones.

This clonotype was counted between two and nine times. This chain links TRBV30 with TRBJ1-2; D ambiguous. The germline V gene encodes CDR1 GTSNPN and CDR2 SVGIG (reference sequence). Trimming left V 0 bases short and J 2 bases short, with 13 bases between. CDR3 length equals 15 residues. The CDR3 spells CAWSVRASLNYGYTF. DNA of the CDR3: TGTGCCTGGAGTGTACGCGCCAGCTTGAACTATGGCTACACCTTC. Supplemented by reference TRBV30 and TRBJ1-2, the full variable domain reads SQTIHQWPATLVQPVGSPLSLECTVEGTSNPNLYWYRQAAGRGLQLLFYSVGIGQISSEVPQNLSASRPQDRQFILSSKKLLLSDSGFYLCAWSVRASLNYGYTFGSGTRLTVV.

V is TRBV19 and J is TRBJ2-6, with D perhaps matching TRBD2 (6 bases). Germline CDR1 reads LNHDA; CDR2 reads SQIVND (reference sequence). The germline V and J ends were trimmed by 6 bases and 2 bases, with 11 bases remaining between them. The CDR3 is 15 amino acids. The CDR3 sequence is CASRGPGAGANVLTF. In nucleotides, the CDR3 is TGTGCCAGTAGGGGGCCGGGGGCTGGGGCCAACGTCCTGACTTTC.

This clonotype was counted between two and nine times. This chain joins TRBV12-3 or TRBV12-4 and TRBJ2-7, with 8 bases identical to TRBD1. The CDR3 length is 16 residues. Unmatched junction bases numbered 15, after V lost 6 bases and J lost 5 bases. The CDR3 DNA sequence: TGTGCCAGCAGCCCCACCTCTCCGGGACAGGTCCACGAGCAGTACTTC. Amino acid sequence: CASSPTSPGQVHEQYF.

The genes are TRBV27 and TRBJ2-5; D not certain. The CDR3 is 13 amino acids. Deletions cut 5 bases from V and 5 bases from J, with 12 bases between. Germline CDR1 MNHEY, CDR2 SMNVEV (reference sequence). The CDR3 DNA is TGTGCCAGCAGTCCGCACGGAGCGGAGACCCAGTACTTC. Translating gives CASSPHGAETQYF.

The V gene is TRBV12-3 or TRBV12-4, the J gene TRBJ1-1, with no clear D. V was cut by 3 bases and J by 1 base, with 9 bases left in between. The length of the CDR3 is 14 residues. The CDR3 DNA sequence: TGTGCCAGCAGTTTTCGGGCAGGGAACACTGAAGCTTTCTTT. It specifies CASSFRAGNTEAFF.

V and J are TRBV12-3 or TRBV12-4 and TRBJ2-7; 10 bases match TRBD1. This CDR3 contains 15 residues. With V trimmed by 6 bases and J by 5 bases, 10 bases remained unmatched. The CDR3 DNA reads as TGTGCCAGCAGGGACCGGGACAGGGGTTCTCACGAGCAGTACTTC. Translation gives CASRDRDRGSHEQYF.

The chain combines TRBV11-3 with TRBJ2-1; TRBD1 aligns across 10 bases. In germline, CDR1 is SGHNT, CDR2 YENEEA. CDR3 size: 19 residues. Trimming cost V 2 bases and J 1 base; bases outside gene matches: 11. The CDR3 DNA follows: TGTGCCAGCAGCTTAAAACCGGGACAGGGGTCTTCGTCCTACAATGAGCAGTTCTTC. This sequence encodes CASSLKPGQGSSSYNEQFF.